The 23 T cell receptor beta chains listed next were all sequenced from one sample in a study of T-cell reconstitution after alpha-beta-depleted transplantation in children. The TCRbeta library incorporated unique molecular identifiers. TCRdb processed the PCR reads anew with MiXCR; each CDR3 protein has one entry. The data contain 250,000 to 400,000 distinct CDR3 sequences, about a quarter of them seen just once; the ten biggest clones take up over 9.5%. Sequencing used PBMCs, mostly from graft donor cells, obtained 180 days after TCRalphabeta/CD19-depleted stem cell transplant. These receptors were taken from a male patient between 5 and 17 years old who had a stem cell transplant for acute lymphoblastic leukemia, so the T cells may come from the graft donor.

This chain connects TRBV12-3 or TRBV12-4 to TRBJ2-5, with TRBD1 as a possible D gene (6 bases). The V end was cut by 2 bases, the J end by 7 bases, with 17 bases between. The length of the CDR3 is 15 residues. The CDR3 spells CASSLFGQSPGTQYF. DNA of the CDR3: TGTGCCAGCAGTTTATTCGGACAGTCCCCAGGGACCCAGTACTTC.

This sequence joins TRBV18 and TRBJ2-6, with 8 bases aligning to TRBD1. CDR3 size: 16 residues. Per the germline V gene, CDR1 is KGHSH and CDR2 is LQKENI. After removal of 4 bases from V and 3 bases from J, the junction contained 5 bases not matched to a gene. CDR3 coding DNA: TGTGCCAGCTCACTGGACAGGGTTGATGGGGCCAACGTCCTGACTTTC. It is translated as CASSLDRVDGANVLTF.

The genes are TRBV4-1 and TRBJ1-5, with D possibly being TRBD1 (6 bases). The CDR3 is 13 amino acids. With 4 bases removed from V and 5 bases from J, the gap between germline ends came to 9 bases. CDR1 is MGHRA and CDR2 is YSYEKL in the germline V gene. The CDR3 reads CASSRAGDQPQHF. CDR3 coding DNA: TGCGCCAGCAGCCGAGCAGGGGATCAGCCCCAGCATTTT.

This clonotype showed up just a few times. The V and J genes are TRBV4-1 and TRBJ2-5, with D possibly matching TRBD1 (7 bases). Trimming pared 5 bases from V and 6 bases from J, leaving 19 bases between. Germline CDR1 and CDR2: MGHRA and YSYEKL. The CDR3 length is 15 residues. The CDR3 loop reads CASSRVTGTSKTQYF. In DNA form, the CDR3 reads TGCGCCAGCAGCAGGGTGACAGGGACTTCGAAGACCCAGTACTTC.

This clonotype occurred many times. The chain joins TRBV4-2 to TRBJ2-7; 8 bases fit TRBD1. V lost 2 bases, J lost 2 bases, and 5 bases stayed unmatched. CDR1 and CDR2 (germline): LGHNA, YNFKEQ. The CDR3 has 15 residues. CDR3 bases: TGTGCCAGCAGCCAAAGGGCAGGGGGCACCTACGAGCAGTACTTC. This translates into CASSQRAGGTYEQYF.

The chain uses TRBV19 and TRBJ2-7; D might be TRBD2 (5 bases). The V end lost 1 base, the J end lost 2 bases, and 9 bases lay between the germline ends. CDR1 is LNHDA, CDR2 SQIVND, per germline (reference sequence). The CDR3 runs to 14 residues. The CDR3: CASSIARGPYEQYF. CDR3 nucleotide sequence: TGTGCCAGTAGTATAGCTCGGGGTCCCTACGAGCAGTACTTC.

The chain recombines TRBV6-1 with TRBJ1-2; 7 nucleotides line up with TRBD1. V lost 6 bases and J lost 1; bases outside the gene matches: 14. This CDR3 is 17 amino acids long. Germline CDR1 and CDR2: MNHNS and SASEGT. The CDR3, as DNA: TGTGCCAGCAGACCCGACAGGGTGGAACCCCTTAACTATGGCTACACCTTC. Encoded protein: CASRPDRVEPLNYGYTF.

This clonotype came up a few times. CDR3 DNA sequence: TGCAGTGCTAGTTCCCGGGGTGGTGGTCACTCCTACGAGCAGTACTTC. Translated, it gives CSASSRGGGHSYEQYF. The V and J genes are TRBV20-1 and TRBJ2-7, with D possibly being TRBD2 (5 bases). Trimming stripped 3 bases from V and 0 bases from J, with 18 bases between. CDR3 size: 16 residues. Per germline, CDR1 DFQATT and CDR2 SNEGSKA (reference sequence).

The chain combines TRBV7-6 with TRBJ2-7; 8 bases map to TRBD1. The CDR3 extends over 15 amino acids. The ends lost 2 bases at V and 3 bases at J; junction bases unmatched: 6. The germline CDR1 and CDR2 sequences are SGHVS and FNYEAQ. The CDR3, as DNA: TGTGCCAGCAGCTTACAGGGGGCGTCCCACTACGAGCAGTACGTC. Translation: CASSLQGASHYEQYV.

The sample holds many counts of this clonotype. The V call is TRBV5-1, the J call TRBJ2-2; 11 bases agree with TRBD1. The J segment lost 5 bases and the V segment lost 4 bases, leaving 7 bases of the junction unmatched. Germline V lookup: CDR1 SGHRS, CDR2 YFSETQ. The CDR3 is 16 residues long. CDR3 residues: CASSRAGTGGTGELFF. The CDR3 nucleotides are TGCGCCAGCAGCAGAGCCGGGACAGGGGGGACCGGGGAGCTGTTTTTT.

The table lists this clonotype with many counts. The V gene is TRBV5-1, the J gene TRBJ2-1; D gene unclear. CDR3 length equals 13 residues. The germline V gene has CDR1 SGHRS and CDR2 YFSETQ. V dropped 0 bases and J dropped 10 bases, with 11 bases sitting between them. Here the CDR3 reads CASSLVPPPEQFF. CDR3 sequence (DNA): TGCGCCAGCAGCTTGGTTCCTCCGCCAGAGCAGTTCTTC. The full variable domain, completed using reference TRBV5-1 and TRBJ2-1, is KAGVTQTPRYLIKTRGQQVTLSCSPISGHRSVSWYQQTPGQGLQFLFEYFSETQRNKGNFPGRFSGRQFSNSRSEMNVSTLELGDSALYLCASSLVPPPEQFFGPGTRLTVL.

The rearrangement joins TRBV4-1 to TRBJ2-7, with a weak D call TRBD2 (6 bases). Germline CDR1 is MGHRA and CDR2 is YSYEKL. Trimming removed 3 bases at V and 2 bases at J, with 17 bases between. This CDR3 comprises 16 residues. The CDR3 DNA follows: TGCGCCAGCAGCCAGTACCGGGACTGGGGAACCTACGAGCAGTACTTC. This encodes CASSQYRDWGTYEQYF.

This clonotype was detected a few times. V gene TRBV2 combines with J gene TRBJ1-5; D is undetermined. This CDR3 has 13 amino acids. From germline, CDR1 is SNHLY and CDR2 FYNNEI. Trimming left V 6 bases short and J 7 bases short, with 13 bases between. The CDR3 here is CASRKGGYQPQHF. CDR3 DNA sequence: TGTGCCAGCAGGAAGGGAGGGTACCAGCCCCAGCATTTT.

In its sample, this clonotype was seen many times. The V gene is TRBV7-9, the J gene TRBJ1-1; possibly TRBD1 for D (6 bases). The V end was cut by 5 bases, the J end by 6 bases, with 13 bases between. The CDR3 sequence is 13 residues long. In germline, CDR1 is SEHNR, CDR2 FQNEAQ (reference sequence). In nucleotides, the CDR3 is TGTGCCAGCAGCACCACAGGGATCCCTGAAGCTTTCTTT. Protein: CASSTTGIPEAFF.

The J gene is TRBJ1-2, the V gene TRBV5-1; no clear D gene. The CDR3 totals 13 residues. Trimming took 0 bases from V and 6 from J, leaving 9 bases between them. CDR1 and CDR2 from the germline V gene are SGHRS and YFSETQ. CDR3 residues: CASSLAVSHGYTF. Written as DNA, the CDR3 is TGCGCCAGCAGCTTGGCGGTTTCTCATGGCTACACCTTC.

The genes are TRBV11-2 and TRBJ2-2, with D possibly TRBD1 on 6 matching bases. Trimming took 5 bases from V and 7 from J, leaving 17 bases between them. The germline V gene has CDR1 SGHAT and CDR2 FQNNGV. The CDR3 is 15 residues long. Written as DNA, the CDR3 is TGTGCCAGCAGCCCCCATTCGGGCAGGGGCGGGGAGCTGTTTTTT. Translated, it gives CASSPHSGRGGELFF.

This rearrangement joins TRBV7-3 to TRBJ2-3, with 8 positions matching TRBD2. V lost 9 bases and J lost 0; bases outside the gene matches: 14. CDR1 is SGHTA and CDR2 is FQGTGA in the germline V gene. This CDR3 spans 17 amino acids. CDR3 DNA: TGTGCCAGTAGAAGGCCGCGGGAGGTTACTAGCACAGATACGCAGTATTTT. Its protein product is CASRRPREVTSTDTQYF.

The chain carries TRBV5-8 and TRBJ1-6, with a weak D call TRBD1 (5 bases). Germline loops: CDR1 SGHTS, CDR2 YDEGEE. V gave up 2 bases and J gave up 9 bases, with 18 bases separating them. The CDR3 spans 16 residues. The CDR3 here is CASSFLGAGITSPLHF. DNA for the CDR3: TGTGCCAGCAGCTTCTTAGGGGCCGGAATTACTTCACCCCTCCACTTT. The full variable domain, rest sourced from reference TRBV5-8 and TRBJ1-6, is EAGVTQSPTHLIKTRGQQATLRCSPISGHTSVYWYQQALGLGLQFLLWYDEGEERNRGNFPPRFSGRQFPNYSSELNVNALELEDSALYLCASSFLGAGITSPLHFGNGTRLTVT.

For this clonotype: Germline is not matched at one junction end, which may reflect a read error. The chain couples TRBV3-1 to TRBJ2-7; tentative D call: TRBD2 (5 bases). The V gene's germline CDR1 is LGHDT and CDR2 YNNKEL (reference sequence). There are 15 residues in the CDR3. In nucleotides, the CDR3 is TGTGCCACCAGCCAATCTAGCCCCCAAAGGTACGAGCAGTACTTC. It yields the protein CATSQSSPQRYEQYF.

Here the CDR3 DNA reads TGCGCCAGCAGCCTGCTCCCGGGACAGAACTACGAGCAGTACTTC. It is translated as CASSLLPGQNYEQYF. The chain is built from TRBV5-1 and TRBJ2-7, with TRBD1 matching 7 bases. The CDR3 contains 15 residues. Germline V CDR1 and CDR2: SGHRS, YFSETQ. V lost 4 bases to trimming and J lost 3 bases; unmatched junction nucleotides: 10.

The chain recombines TRBV2 with TRBJ2-1; 11 bases fit TRBD1. Unmatched junction bases numbered 17, after V lost 7 bases and J lost 3 bases. The CDR3 consists of 19 residues. CDR1 is SNHLY and CDR2 is FYNNEI in the germline V gene. CDR3 DNA sequence: TGTGCCAGCACCATACCAGGACAGGGGGCGTTTGGTTACTACAATGAGCAGTTCTTC. Its protein is CASTIPGQGAFGYYNEQFF.

This chain uses TRBV11-1 with TRBJ1-1; D gene ambiguous. The CDR3 sequence is 13 residues long. Germline assignment: CDR1 SGHAT and CDR2 FQDESV (reference sequence). Trimming cost V 5 bases and J 0 bases, with 7 bases left between them. The CDR3 bases are TGTGCCAGCAGCCTTACCCTGAACACTGAAGCTTTCTTT. Its translation: CASSLTLNTEAFF.

The V and J genes are TRBV25-1 and TRBJ2-5, with D perhaps given as TRBD1 or TRBD2 (6 bases each). Germline-derived CDR1 and CDR2 are MGHDK and SYGVNS. The CDR3 sequence is 16 residues long. The ends were cut back, 1 base at V and 4 bases at J, with 16 bases in the middle. Here the CDR3 reads CASSEFGGGFGETQYF. In nucleotides, the CDR3 is TGTGCCAGCAGTGAATTTGGAGGGGGTTTCGGAGAGACCCAGTACTTC.